The rows below give T cell receptor beta chains drawn from one sample of a study of blood T cells in healthy people across ages. TCRdb independently ran MiXCR on the 5' RACE reads; one entry per CDR3 protein. The sample comprises 550,000 to 650,000 distinct CDR3 sequences, roughly a quarter of which are singletons, and 3% to 4% rests with the top ten. The same sample was also studied in work on T cells of mothers and their children.

Material: blood. The receptors shown here come from a boy aged 2 to 9 in good health. Each CDR3 is given with its conserved first and last residue. The D gene is left open where the match is weak. A clone size is listed for some rows: how often the clone was seen (once, few, many), or a class if it is expanded.

j_call,v_call,d_call,clone_size,cdr3_aa,cdr3_nt
TRBJ2-7,TRBV29-1,NA,few,CSVTDVYEQYF,TGCAGCGTTACGGACGTCTACGAGCAGTACTTC
TRBJ2-5,TRBV27,NA,few,CASSPSGPNGETQYF,TGTGCCAGCAGTCCATCGGGACCGAACGGAGAGACCCAGTACTTC
TRBJ1-1,TRBV6-5,NA,NA,CASSWKGPKVTEAFF,TGTGCCAGCAGTTGGAAGGGCCCTAAGGTCACTGAAGCTTTCTTT
TRBJ2-5,TRBV6-2/TRBV6-3,NA,NA,CASSRQAQGTQYF,TGTGCCAGCAGTCGGCAGGCCCAAGGGACCCAGTACTTC
TRBJ2-5,TRBV2,NA,NA,CASSEQRDTRETQYF,TGTGCCAGCAGTGAACAAAGGGACACACGGGAGACCCAGTACTTC
TRBJ2-1,TRBV20-1,TRBD1,NA,CSAPRGNRGNEQFF,TGCAGTGCTCCAAGGGGCAACAGGGGGAATGAGCAGTTCTTC
TRBJ2-6,TRBV18,TRBD1,many,CASSPPGQLRTGANVLTF,TGTGCCAGCTCACCACCGGGACAGTTACGCACTGGGGCCAACGTCCTGACTTTC
TRBJ1-1,TRBV19,TRBD1,NA,CASSMNRDSEPEAFF,TGTGCCAGTAGTATGAACCGGGACAGCGAACCTGAAGCTTTCTTT
TRBJ2-1,TRBV28,TRBD2,medium-sized,CATRPLAGGYNEQFF,TGTGCCACCCGCCCACTAGCGGGGGGCTACAATGAGCAGTTCTTC
TRBJ1-1,TRBV20-1,NA,few,CSAFVLTVNTEAFF,TGCAGTGCTTTTGTGCTTACGGTGAACACTGAAGCTTTCTTT
TRBJ2-1,TRBV7-9,NA,NA,CASSPAGRGPYNEQFF,TGTGCCAGCAGCCCGGCGGGGCGGGGACCCTACAATGAGCAGTTCTTC
TRBJ2-7,TRBV9,NA,few,CASSPGATATYEQYF,TGTGCCAGCAGCCCTGGGGCGACAGCCACCTACGAGCAGTACTTC
TRBJ2-7,TRBV20-1,TRBD2,few,CSARDPASGPYEQYF,TGCAGTGCTAGAGATCCAGCTAGCGGACCCTACGAGCAGTACTTC
TRBJ2-5,TRBV12-3/TRBV12-4,TRBD1,NA,CAISDRLQETQYF,TGTGCCATTTCGGACAGGCTCCAAGAGACCCAGTACTTC